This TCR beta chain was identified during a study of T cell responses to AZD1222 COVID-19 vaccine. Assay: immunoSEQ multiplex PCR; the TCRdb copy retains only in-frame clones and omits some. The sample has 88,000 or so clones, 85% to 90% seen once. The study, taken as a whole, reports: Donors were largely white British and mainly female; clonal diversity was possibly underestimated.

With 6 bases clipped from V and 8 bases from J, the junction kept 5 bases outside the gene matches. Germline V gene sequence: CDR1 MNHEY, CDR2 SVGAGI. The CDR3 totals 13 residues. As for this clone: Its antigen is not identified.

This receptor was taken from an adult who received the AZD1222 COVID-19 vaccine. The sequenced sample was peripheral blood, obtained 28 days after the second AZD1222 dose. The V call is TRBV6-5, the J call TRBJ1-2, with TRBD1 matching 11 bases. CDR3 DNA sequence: TGTGCCAGCAGGGACAGGGGGCTTGGGGGCTACACCTTC. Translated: CASRDRGLGGYTF.